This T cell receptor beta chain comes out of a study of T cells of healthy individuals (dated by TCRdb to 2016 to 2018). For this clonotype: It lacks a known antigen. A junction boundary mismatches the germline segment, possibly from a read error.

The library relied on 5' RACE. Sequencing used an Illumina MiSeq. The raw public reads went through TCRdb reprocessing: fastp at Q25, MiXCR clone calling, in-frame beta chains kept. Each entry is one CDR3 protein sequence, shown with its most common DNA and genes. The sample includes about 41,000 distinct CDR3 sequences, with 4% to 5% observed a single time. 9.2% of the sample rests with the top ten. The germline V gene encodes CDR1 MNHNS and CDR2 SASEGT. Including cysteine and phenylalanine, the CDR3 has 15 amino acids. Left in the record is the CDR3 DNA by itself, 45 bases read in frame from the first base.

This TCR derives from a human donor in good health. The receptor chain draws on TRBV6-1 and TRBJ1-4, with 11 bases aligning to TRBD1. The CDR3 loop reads CASSDGGTGGGKLLF. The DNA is TGTGCCAGCAGTGATGGGGGGACAGGGGGGGGAAAACTGCTTTTT.